This is a list of T cell receptor beta chains from one sample in a study of cytomegalovirus exposure and HLA in healthy donors. Assay used: immunoSEQ multiplex PCR; TCRdb lists only in-frame clones, some missing. The sample consists of some 130,000 clones, approximately 81% of them appearing once. The sequenced sample consisted of PBMCs. These receptors all come from a man between 18 and 35 years old in good health and CMV-seronegative. CDR3s include the opening cysteine and the closing phenylalanine or tryptophan. A D gene is named only where the DNA matches it firmly. Rows may omit the clone size; those that give it use once, few, many or a size class.

D gene: TRBD1; V gene: TRBV5-1; J gene: TRBJ2-5; clone size: NA; CDR3 DNA: TGCGCCAGCAGCCCGGGACAGGGGGCCCAAGAGACCCAGTACTTC; CDR3 protein: CASSPGQGAQETQYF
D gene: NA; V gene: TRBV6-5; J gene: TRBJ2-7; clone size: few; CDR3 DNA: TGTGCCAGCAGCGAAAGGGGATACGAGCAGTACTTC; CDR3 protein: CASSERGYEQYF
D gene: NA; V gene: TRBV18; J gene: TRBJ1-1; clone size: NA; CDR3 DNA: TGTGCCAGCTCACCATGGACAACAAAGATGAACACTGAAGCTTTCTTT; CDR3 protein: CASSPWTTKMNTEAFF
D gene: TRBD2; V gene: TRBV18; J gene: TRBJ2-1; clone size: NA; CDR3 DNA: TGTGCCAGCTCACCACCGACGCGGGAGGGCCTCTACAATGAGCAGTTCTTC; CDR3 protein: CASSPPTREGLYNEQFF
D gene: NA; V gene: TRBV30; J gene: TRBJ1-2; clone size: few; CDR3 DNA: TGTGCCTGGGGCGGACAAGTCTATGGCTACACCTTC; CDR3 protein: CAWGGQVYGYTF
D gene: NA; V gene: TRBV6-5; J gene: TRBJ1-2; clone size: NA; CDR3 DNA: TGTGCCAGCACTCTAAACCCCACTAACTATGGCTACACCTTC; CDR3 protein: CASTLNPTNYGYTF
D gene: NA; V gene: TRBV2; J gene: TRBJ1-2; clone size: few; CDR3 DNA: TGTGCCAGCAGTGTATCGGGGGGTGGCTACACCTTC; CDR3 protein: CASSVSGGGYTF
D gene: TRBD2; V gene: TRBV5-1; J gene: TRBJ2-1; clone size: NA; CDR3 DNA: TGCGCCAGCAGCTTCTTAGCGGGAGCCAATGAGCAGTTCTTC; CDR3 protein: CASSFLAGANEQFF
D gene: TRBD2; V gene: TRBV28; J gene: TRBJ2-7; clone size: NA; CDR3 DNA: TGTGCCAGCAGAAGTAGCGGGAGCTCCTACGAGCAGTACTTC; CDR3 protein: CASRSSGSSYEQYF
D gene: TRBD1; V gene: TRBV28; J gene: TRBJ1-2; clone size: NA; CDR3 DNA: TGTGCCAGCAGCCTAAGTCAGGGGGGATCGAGCGCCTATGGCTACACCTTC; CDR3 protein: CASSLSQGGSSAYGYTF
D gene: NA; V gene: TRBV9; J gene: TRBJ2-1; clone size: NA; CDR3 DNA: TGTGCCAGCAGCCCGTTGGACATTTACAATGAGCAGTTCTTC; CDR3 protein: CASSPLDIYNEQFF
D gene: NA; V gene: TRBV5-1; J gene: TRBJ2-2; clone size: NA; CDR3 DNA: TGCGCCAGCAGCTCCCCCTGGGGAGCCGGCGGGGAGCTGTTTTTT; CDR3 protein: CASSSPWGAGGELFF
D gene: TRBD2; V gene: TRBV19; J gene: TRBJ2-1; clone size: NA; CDR3 DNA: TGTGCCAGTAGTAGCGGGAGTTGGGGTTTAGACAATGAGCAGTTCTTC; CDR3 protein: CASSSGSWGLDNEQFF
D gene: TRBD2; V gene: TRBV29-1; J gene: TRBJ2-1; clone size: NA; CDR3 DNA: TGCAGCGTTGAAGGGTTGGCGGGAGAGGAATCCTACAATGAGCAGTTCTTC; CDR3 protein: CSVEGLAGEESYNEQFF
D gene: TRBD1; V gene: TRBV28; J gene: TRBJ2-5; clone size: NA; CDR3 DNA: TGTGCCAGCAGAACCGGGACAGGGGGCCTCGGGGGGGAGACCCAGTACTTC; CDR3 protein: CASRTGTGGLGGETQYF
D gene: TRBD2; V gene: TRBV11-2; J gene: TRBJ2-1; clone size: NA; CDR3 DNA: TGTGCCAGCAGCTCCCCCGGGACTAGCGGGGAGGGGGGATACAATGAGCAGTTCTTC; CDR3 protein: CASSSPGTSGEGGYNEQFF
D gene: TRBD2; V gene: TRBV7-9; J gene: TRBJ2-2; clone size: NA; CDR3 DNA: TGTTCCAGCAGCCTACTGGGACTATCGGGAGGGGCGAACACCGGGGAGCTGTTTTTT; CDR3 protein: CSSSLLGLSGGANTGELFF
D gene: TRBD1; V gene: TRBV15; J gene: TRBJ2-7; clone size: NA; CDR3 DNA: TGTGCCACCAGCAGAGTGGGACAGGCAAACGCCTACGAGCAGTACTTC; CDR3 protein: CATSRVGQANAYEQYF
D gene: NA; V gene: TRBV2; J gene: TRBJ1-2; clone size: few; CDR3 DNA: TGTGCCAGCAGTGTTTGGGGAGGTGGTGGCTACCCCTTC; CDR3 protein: CASSVWGGGGYPF
D gene: NA; V gene: TRBV5-1; J gene: TRBJ1-2; clone size: NA; CDR3 DNA: TGCGCCAGCAGCTTAGAGCAGCGAGGGTTTGGACCCCGTGACTATGGCTACACCTTC; CDR3 protein: CASSLEQRGFGPRDYGYTF
D gene: NA; V gene: TRBV7-3; J gene: TRBJ1-2; clone size: NA; CDR3 DNA: TGTGCCAGCAGCACAGGGCCTAACTATGGCTACACCTTC; CDR3 protein: CASSTGPNYGYTF
D gene: NA; V gene: TRBV20-1; J gene: TRBJ1-1; clone size: NA; CDR3 DNA: TGCAGTGCTAGAGATCCCACGGTGGCTTTCTTT; CDR3 protein: CSARDPTVAFF
D gene: NA; V gene: TRBV19; J gene: TRBJ2-1; clone size: few; CDR3 DNA: TGTGCCAGTAGTATAGACCTGCCGCTAGCAGCCGCCTACAATGAGCAGTTCTTC; CDR3 protein: CASSIDLPLAAAYNEQFF
D gene: TRBD1; V gene: TRBV19; J gene: TRBJ1-4; clone size: NA; CDR3 DNA: TGTGCCAGTAAGGACAGGGCCTTGAAACAAAAACTGTTTTTT; CDR3 protein: CASKDRALKQKLFF
D gene: NA; V gene: TRBV7-8; J gene: TRBJ2-1; clone size: NA; CDR3 DNA: TGTGCCAGCAGCTTAGCGGTCAGCTCCTACAATGAGCAGTTCTTC; CDR3 protein: CASSLAVSSYNEQFF
D gene: TRBD1; V gene: TRBV6-1; J gene: TRBJ1-4; clone size: NA; CDR3 DNA: TGTGCCAGCAGTGAGGGGACAGGCGCGACTAATGAAAAACTGTTTTTT; CDR3 protein: CASSEGTGATNEKLFF
D gene: TRBD2; V gene: TRBV6-1; J gene: TRBJ2-2; clone size: NA; CDR3 DNA: TGTGCCAGCAGTCGACTAGCGAGGTTCGCCGGGGAGCTGTTTTTT; CDR3 protein: CASSRLARFAGELFF
D gene: NA; V gene: TRBV6-6; J gene: TRBJ1-2; clone size: few; CDR3 DNA: TGTGCCAGCAGTTACTCGGCCGCAACTAACTATGGCTACACCTTC; CDR3 protein: CASSYSAATNYGYTF
D gene: NA; V gene: TRBV11-2; J gene: TRBJ2-5; clone size: NA; CDR3 DNA: TGTGCCAGCAGCTTCTACGGGTCCCCGGAGACCCAGTACTTC; CDR3 protein: CASSFYGSPETQYF
D gene: TRBD2; V gene: TRBV5-1; J gene: TRBJ2-3; clone size: NA; CDR3 DNA: TGCGCCAGCAGCTTGGAAGCGGGAGGCCGCACAGATACGCAGTATTTT; CDR3 protein: CASSLEAGGRTDTQYF
D gene: NA; V gene: TRBV11-2; J gene: TRBJ1-2; clone size: NA; CDR3 DNA: TGTGCCAGCAGCTTATCGTCCAACAGCCCCTATGGCTACACCTTC; CDR3 protein: CASSLSSNSPYGYTF